This T cell receptor beta chain is drawn from a study of long-term antiretroviral therapy in people with HIV. Study as a whole: The earliest samples came from an era when ART typically awaited falling CD4 counts. Whole-study findings and limits: Older ART regimens may have been in use when blood was drawn between the mid-2000s and the late 2010s. HIV repertoires spanned tighter CDR3 length ranges than controls did. ART was followed by higher diversity that remained below transplant donor controls.

As regards this clone: Its matching antigen is unknown.

The CDR3 spans 16 residues. The V end lost 10 bases, the J end lost 2 bases, and 18 bases lay between the germline ends. From germline, CDR1 is ENHRY and CDR2 SYGVKD. Investigators performed immunoSEQ version v3.0 at survey level. TCRdb's table, derived via immunoSEQ multiplex PCR, lists solely in-frame clones and lacks some. The sample lists 25,000 to 35,000 clones, approximately 90% occurring once. The sample consisted of unsorted PBMCs, taken 3.1 years after starting antiretroviral therapy. V gene TRBV10-3 combines with J gene TRBJ2-6, with D possibly matching TRBD1 (5 bases). The receptor's source is a young man with HIV. The chain's CDR3 is CATDTGRVAGANVLTF. DNA for the CDR3: TGTGCCACCGACACTGGCAGGGTCGCTGGGGCCAACGTCCTGACTTTC.